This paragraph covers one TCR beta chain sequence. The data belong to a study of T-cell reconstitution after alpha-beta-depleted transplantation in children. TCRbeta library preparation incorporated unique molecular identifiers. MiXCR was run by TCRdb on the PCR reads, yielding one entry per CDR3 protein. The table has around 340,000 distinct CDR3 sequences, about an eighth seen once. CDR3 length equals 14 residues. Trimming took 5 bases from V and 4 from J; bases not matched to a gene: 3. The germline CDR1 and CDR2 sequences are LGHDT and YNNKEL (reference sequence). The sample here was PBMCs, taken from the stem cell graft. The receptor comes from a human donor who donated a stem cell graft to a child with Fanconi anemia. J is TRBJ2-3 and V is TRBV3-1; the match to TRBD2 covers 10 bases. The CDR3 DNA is TGTGCCAGCAGCTACGGGACTAGCGCAGATACGCAGTATTTT. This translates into CASSYGTSADTQYF.